What follows are 23 T cell receptor beta chains derived from one specimen sequenced in a study of blood T cells in healthy people across ages (dated by TCRdb to the mid-2010s). Library preparation used 5' RACE. The sequencing machine was an Illumina HiSeq 2500. A second PCR of about 7 to 12 cycles was run with a J-beta primer mix and a sample-barcoded 5' primer. Through fastp at Q25 and MiXCR, TCRdb rebuilt clones from the public reads, retaining in-frame beta chains. Rows matching on CDR3 protein sequence are summarized as one entry with the most common DNA and genes. Recorded for this sample are approximately 1,000,000 distinct CDR3 sequences; roughly two fifths of them occurred a single time. Around 13% of the sample rests with the top ten. Sequences were obtained from blood. These receptors came from a man between 18 and 29 years old in good health.

J is TRBJ2-5 and V is TRBV7-9; D is tentatively TRBD1 or TRBD2 (5 bases each). The CDR3 extends over 17 amino acids. Per the germline V gene, CDR1 is SEHNR and CDR2 is FQNEAQ (reference sequence). V dropped 5 bases and J dropped 1 base, with 20 bases sitting between them. The CDR3 loop reads CASSTLRGEIIQETQYF. The CDR3 DNA reads as TGTGCCAGCAGCACCTTGAGGGGCGAAATTATCCAAGAGACCCAGTACTTC.

The chain is built from TRBV9 and TRBJ1-1; TRBD1 is a possible D gene (5 bases). Per germline, CDR1 SGDLS and CDR2 YYNGEE. The CDR3 spans 16 residues. Deletions cut 0 bases from V and 4 bases from J, with 16 bases between. The CDR3 spells CASSVVLPTATTEAFF. DNA for the CDR3: TGTGCCAGCAGCGTAGTTCTGCCGACAGCTACCACTGAAGCTTTCTTT.

The chain joins TRBV12-3 or TRBV12-4 to TRBJ1-1; D gene ambiguous. Trimming pared 3 bases from V and 0 bases from J, leaving 8 bases between. The CDR3 spans 14 residues. Here the CDR3 reads CASSFGDMNTEAFF. The CDR3, as DNA: TGTGCCAGCAGTTTTGGCGACATGAACACTGAAGCTTTCTTT.

Comment on this clonotype: Relative to the germline gene, one junction end is altered; a read error may explain this. This chain connects TRBV7-2 to TRBJ2-3, with TRBD2 matching 9 bases. Germline lookup yields CDR1 SGHTA and CDR2 FQGNSA. This CDR3 is built from 18 residues. CDR3 amino acids: CAGSFPRERGARTDTQYF. Here the CDR3 DNA reads TGTGCCGGCAGCTTCCCCCGGGAGCGGGGGGCCCGCACAGATACGCAGTATTTT.

The V and J genes are TRBV20-1 and TRBJ2-3; 10 bases fit TRBD2. After removal of 3 bases from V and 0 bases from J, the junction contained 9 bases not matched to a gene. The germline V gene has CDR1 DFQATT and CDR2 SNEGSKA (reference sequence). The CDR3 totals 17 residues. This chain's CDR3 is CSASDLAGVPSTDTQYF. The CDR3 DNA reads TGCAGTGCTAGTGACCTAGCGGGGGTACCTAGCACAGATACGCAGTATTTT.

This clonotype was detected only a few times. This sequence joins TRBV6-5 and TRBJ1-1; no firm D call. CDR1 is MNHEY and CDR2 is SVGAGI in the germline V gene. Trimming removed 11 bases from V and 5 bases from J, with 18 bases in between. The CDR3 extends over 13 amino acids. CDR3 residues: CAVQRFKVTEAFF. CDR3 nucleotides: TGTGCCGTCCAGAGGTTTAAGGTTACTGAAGCTTTCTTT.

The rearrangement links TRBV6-5 to TRBJ2-3, with D possibly being TRBD1 or TRBD2 (5 bases each). Trimming took 5 bases from V and 1 from J, leaving 16 bases between them. Germline assignment: CDR1 MNHEY and CDR2 SVGAGI. This CDR3 spans 16 amino acids. CDR3 loop: CASSPWTGARTDTQYF. CDR3 sequence (DNA): TGTGCCAGCAGTCCCTGGACCGGGGCTCGCACAGATACGCAGTATTTT.

Details on this clonotype: One base away lies a much larger clone, so this may be a sequencing read error. This chain links TRBV12-3 or TRBV12-4 with TRBJ1-2; D is unresolved. This CDR3 is 14 amino acids long. V lost 8 bases and J lost 6, with 19 bases in between. The CDR3 DNA is TGTGCCAGCGCCGAGGGCCCTGGAGGGCATGGCTACACCTTC. Its protein is CASAEGPGGHGYTF.

In this sample, this clonotype turned up a few times. V is TRBV11-2 and J is TRBJ2-3; perhaps TRBD2 as D (7 bases). CDR1 SGHAT and CDR2 FQNNGV come from the germline V gene. This CDR3 is 17 amino acids long. With 2 bases removed from V and 3 bases from J, the gap between germline ends came to 18 bases. The CDR3 DNA follows: TGTGCCAGCAGCTTAAGGGGGGGACCAGCCCAAACAGATACGCAGTATTTT. Translating it yields CASSLRGGPAQTDTQYF.

This clonotype was seen a single time. This chain's CDR3 is CASSSGRENTEAFF. The CDR3 DNA reads TGTGCCAGCAGTTCCGGACGGGAGAACACTGAAGCTTTCTTT. The V call is TRBV6-6, the J call TRBJ1-1, with unresolved D. CDR1 is MNHNY and CDR2 is SVGAGI in the germline V gene (reference sequence). V dropped 4 bases and J dropped 1 base, with 10 bases sitting between them. The length of the CDR3 is 14 residues.

The genes are TRBV6-2 or TRBV6-3 and TRBJ2-3, with 9 bases fitting TRBD2. Unmatched junction bases numbered 11, after V lost 6 bases and J lost 4 bases. The germline gives CDR1 MNHEY, CDR2 SVGEGT. The CDR3 is 16 amino acids. The CDR3 coding sequence is TGTGCCAGCAGCATTTCCCTAGCGGGAAGTGCAGATACGCAGTATTTT. It translates to CASSISLAGSADTQYF.

There are a few counts of this clonotype. The gene calls are TRBV29-1 and TRBJ2-4; 7 positions agree with TRBD2. This CDR3 is 12 amino acids long. Germline V gene data show CDR1 as SQVTM and CDR2 as ANQGSEA. Germline trimming cut 6 bases from V and 10 bases from J; bases unmatched to any gene: 9. CDR3 in DNA: TGCAGCGTACTCTTGGGAGCGGGGATTCAGTACTTC. Residues: CSVLLGAGIQYF.

This clonotype has more than one count but fewer than ten. The chain is built from TRBV6-1 and TRBJ2-4; no clear D. The CDR3 length is 13 residues. The V end was cut by 0 bases, the J end by 0 bases, with 0 bases between. From germline, CDR1 is MNHNS and CDR2 SASEGT. The CDR3 region has the DNA TGTGCCAGCAGTGAAGCAGCCAAAAACATTCAGTACTTC. Residues: CASSEAAKNIQYF.

V is TRBV4-3 and J is TRBJ2-1; TRBD2 is a possible D gene (5 bases). The germline gives CDR1 LGHNA, CDR2 YSLEER. Trimming pared 0 bases from V and 4 bases from J, leaving 10 bases between. The CDR3 runs 15 residues. The CDR3: CASSQDEGTYNEQFF. The CDR3, as DNA: TGCGCCAGCAGCCAAGACGAGGGAACTTACAATGAGCAGTTCTTC.

Comments on this clonotype: A read error may produce the germline difference seen at one junction end. The rearrangement links TRBV7-9 to TRBJ2-1, with 10 bases matching TRBD2. The V gene's germline CDR1 is SEHNR and CDR2 FQNEAQ (reference sequence). The CDR3 covers 18 residues. Written as DNA, the CDR3 is TGTGCCAGCAGCTTACTGCCAAAAACTAGCGGGGCTCACAATGGGCAGTTCTTC. Translating it yields CASSLLPKTSGAHNGQFF.

A word on this clonotype: A much larger clone sits a single nucleotide away, making a read error possible. The chain employs TRBV5-1 and TRBJ2-1; 10 positions match TRBD2. This CDR3 has 15 amino acids. Germline V gene data show CDR1 as SGHRS and CDR2 as YFSETQ. Trimming removed 3 bases from V and 5 bases from J; junction bases left unmatched: 5. The CDR3 region is CASSSALAGNNEQFF. The CDR3 coding sequence is TGCGCCAGCAGCTCGGCACTAGCGGGGAACAATGAGCAGTTCTTC. The full variable domain, completed using reference TRBV5-1 and TRBJ2-1, is KAGVTQTPRYLIKTRGQQVTLSCSPISGHRSVSWYQQTPGQGLQFLFEYFSETQRNKGNFPGRFSGRQFSNSRSEMNVSTLELGDSALYLCASSSALAGNNEQFFGPGTRLTVL.

Only a few counts were recorded for this clonotype. V is TRBV9 and J is TRBJ2-1; weak D call: TRBD1 (6 bases). Germline V gene sequence: CDR1 SGDLS, CDR2 YYNGEE. The germline V and J ends were trimmed by 2 bases and 1 base, with 13 bases remaining between them. The CDR3 runs to 16 residues. CDR3 amino acids: CASSVGPGVSYNEQFF. In DNA form, the CDR3 reads TGTGCCAGCAGCGTGGGACCAGGGGTTTCCTACAATGAGCAGTTCTTC.

Details on this clonotype: At one end the junction does not follow the germline gene, possibly because of a read error. The chain has TRBV28 and TRBJ2-2; TRBD1 or TRBD2 may be the D gene (5 bases each). Germline V gives CDR1 MDHEN, CDR2 SYDVKM. The CDR3 loop spans 15 amino acids. The CDR3 reads CASSLGGSRTVELFF. The DNA of the CDR3 is TGTGCCAGCAGTTTAGGGGGTTCCCGCACCGTGGAGCTGTTTTTT.

The genes are TRBV20-1 and TRBJ2-5, with D maybe TRBD2 (5 bases). The V and J ends lost 4 bases and 7 bases respectively, with 10 bases between them. From germline, CDR1 is DFQATT and CDR2 SNEGSKA (reference sequence). This CDR3 is 11 amino acids long. The CDR3 region is CSAKLLATQYF. Written as DNA, the CDR3 is TGCAGTGCTAAACTTCTAGCGACCCAGTACTTC.

Only a few counts were recorded for this clonotype. The J gene is TRBJ1-2, the V gene TRBV6-6; D gene uncertain. V lost 0 bases, J lost 8 bases, and 16 bases lay in between. Per germline, CDR1 MNHNY and CDR2 SVGAGI (reference sequence). The CDR3 has 15 amino acids. In DNA, the CDR3 is TGTGCCAGCAGTTACTCGACCTTAGGGCAAGGAGGCTACACCTTC. Its protein product is CASSYSTLGQGGYTF.

This clonotype was observed a handful of times. The CDR3: CASGLNRGPHYNEQFF. In DNA form, the CDR3 reads TGTGCTAGTGGTTTAAATCGGGGCCCACACTACAATGAGCAGTTCTTC. The chain employs TRBV12-5 and TRBJ2-1; D may match TRBD1 or TRBD2 (5 bases each). The CDR3 extends over 16 amino acids. Trimming pared 3 bases from V and 3 bases from J, leaving 15 bases between. Germline CDR1 and CDR2: LGHNT and FRNRAP.

There are a few counts of this clonotype. The rearrangement joins TRBV2 to TRBJ2-7, with 9 nucleotides matching TRBD1. Unmatched junction bases numbered 8, after V lost 5 bases and J lost 12 bases. Germline V lookup: CDR1 SNHLY, CDR2 FYNNEI. The CDR3 is made up of 12 amino acids. This CDR3 is CASSLTGTGRYF. The CDR3 nucleotides read TGTGCCAGCAGTTTAACGGGGACAGGGCGGTACTTC.

The table lists this clonotype with a few counts. The rearrangement links TRBV20-1 to TRBJ2-5; maybe TRBD2 (5 bases). V was shortened by 4 bases and J by 5 bases, with 17 bases between the two germline ends. The CDR3 has 14 amino acids. Germline V gene sequence: CDR1 DFQATT, CDR2 SNEGSKA (reference sequence). DNA for the CDR3: TGCAGTGCTAAGAACGTGGCAGGAGGCGAGACCCAGTACTTC. As protein: CSAKNVAGGETQYF.